The 18 T cell receptor beta chains in this list originate from one sample, sequenced in a study of sequential checkpoint blockade in melanoma. Here immunoSEQ multiplex PCR was the method, and the copy in TCRdb shows in-frame clones only, minus some. This sample has tens of thousands of clones, with 70% to 90% found just once. Treatment indicated: randomized to nivolumab then ipilimumab (arm A) or the reverse (arm B). This material consisted of CD8+ T cells sorted from blood (inferred from file names), taken from a patient given nivolumab and ipilimumab in sequence. These receptors were obtained from a human donor with melanoma.

In its sample, this clone was seen a few times. This chain uses TRBV27 with TRBJ1-1; TRBD1 might be the D (6 bases). Germline V gives CDR1 MNHEY, CDR2 SMNVEV (reference sequence). The CDR3 is 16 residues long. Trimming stripped 0 bases from V and 1 base from J, with 12 bases between. The CDR3 spells CASSLSIRQENTEAFF. CDR3 sequence (DNA): TGTGCCAGCAGTTTATCCATAAGACAGGAGAACACTGAAGCTTTCTTT.

The chain joins TRBV13 to TRBJ2-2, with D tentatively TRBD1 (5 bases). V was clipped by 5 bases and J by 6 bases, with 13 bases between them. Germline values: CDR1 PRHDT, CDR2 FYEKMQ (reference sequence). The CDR3 has 14 residues. CDR3 amino acids: CASSAYRISGELFF. The CDR3, as DNA: TGTGCCAGCAGCGCGTACAGGATCTCCGGGGAGCTGTTTTTT.

The rearrangement links TRBV7-2 to TRBJ1-1, with D tentatively TRBD1 (6 bases). The CDR3 has 15 amino acids. The V gene's germline CDR1 is SGHTA and CDR2 FQGNSA. Trimming cost V 2 bases and J 0 bases, with 10 bases left between them. The CDR3 nucleotides read TGTGCCAGCAGCTTACCACAGGGTATGAACACTGAAGCTTTCTTT. Translating gives CASSLPQGMNTEAFF.

This chain links TRBV30 with TRBJ1-2, with D possibly TRBD1 on 6 matching bases. V dropped 7 bases and J dropped 1 base, with 13 bases sitting between them. CDR1 is GTSNPN and CDR2 is SVGIG in the germline V gene (reference sequence). The CDR3 spans 13 residues. CDR3 region: CALSTGVNYGYTF. In nucleotides, the CDR3 is TGTGCCTTATCGACAGGTGTTAACTATGGCTACACCTTC. The variable domain in full, completed from reference TRBV30 and TRBJ1-2, reads SQTIHQWPATLVQPVGSPLSLECTVEGTSNPNLYWYRQAAGRGLQLLFYSVGIGQISSEVPQNLSASRPQDRQFILSSKKLLLSDSGFYLCALSTGVNYGYTFGSGTRLTVV.

This chain joins TRBV7-9 and TRBJ2-5, with D perhaps matching TRBD1 (6 bases). Germline V gives CDR1 SEHNR, CDR2 FQNEAQ (reference sequence). V was trimmed by 1 base and J by 5 bases, leaving 17 bases between them. The CDR3 covers 16 residues. The CDR3 coding sequence is TGTGCCAGCAGCTTAGTTTCCAGGGGTCGAGGGGAGACCCAGTACTTC. This translates into CASSLVSRGRGETQYF.

Here the CDR3 reads CASSLAGNQPQHF. Written as DNA, the CDR3 is TGCGCCAGCAGCTTGGCCGGTAATCAGCCCCAGCATTTT. The V and J genes are TRBV5-1 and TRBJ1-5; no clear D. Germline CDR1 and CDR2: SGHRS and YFSETQ. The CDR3 is made up of 13 amino acids. V dropped 0 bases and J dropped 4 bases, with 5 bases sitting between them.

In its sample, this clone was seen once. The J gene is TRBJ2-7, the V gene TRBV27; the match to TRBD2 covers 9 bases. V was pared by 8 bases and J by 2 bases, with 10 bases of the junction left unmatched. CDR1 is MNHEY, CDR2 SMNVEV, per germline (reference sequence). This CDR3 spans 15 amino acids. This chain's CDR3 is CASRGAGGPPYEQYF. CDR3 DNA: TGTGCCAGCCGAGGGGCGGGAGGGCCACCCTACGAGCAGTACTTC.

The chain has TRBV13 and TRBJ1-4, with 10 bases that match TRBD1. The CDR3 contains 15 residues. Germline CDR1 and CDR2: PRHDT and FYEKMQ (reference sequence). J gave up 6 bases and V 2 bases, and 3 bases lay outside the gene matches. CDR3 DNA: TGTGCCAGCAGCTTAAGAGGACAGGGGGATGAAAAACTGTTTTTT. It encodes CASSLRGQGDEKLFF. The full variable domain, rest sourced from reference TRBV13 and TRBJ1-4, is AAGVIQSPRHLIKEKRETATLKCYPIPRHDTVYWYQQGPGQDPQFLISFYEKMQSDKGSIPDRFSAQQFSDYHSELNMSSLELGDSALYFCASSLRGQGDEKLFFGSGTQLSVL.

This chain connects TRBV4-1 to TRBJ2-2; the D is unclear. Germline V gene lookup returns CDR1 MGHRA and CDR2 YSYEKL. V was trimmed by 0 bases and J by 8 bases, leaving 10 bases between them. This CDR3 contains 14 residues. CDR3 loop: CASSQDRFGGELFF. CDR3 in DNA: TGCGCCAGCAGCCAAGACAGGTTTGGGGGGGAGCTGTTTTTT.

This clone was counted once. V usage is TRBV19 and J usage is TRBJ2-1; 8 positions agree with TRBD2. The CDR3 consists of 15 residues. The V gene's germline CDR1 is LNHDA and CDR2 SQIVND (reference sequence). The V gene end was trimmed by 0 bases and the J gene end by 10 bases; junction bases not matched to a gene: 8. In nucleotides, the CDR3 is TGTGCCAGTAGTATAGACCTCGGGTTAGCGGGGGAGCAGTTCTTC. Protein sequence: CASSIDLGLAGEQFF.

On this clone itself: At one boundary the junction diverges from the germline segment, which might be a read error. CDR3 sequence reads: CAGSPTSYNEQFF. CDR3 DNA: TGTGCCGGCAGCCCGACTAGTTACAATGAGCAGTTCTTC. The chain combines TRBV7-9 with TRBJ2-1, with a possible D match to TRBD2 (6 bases). Per germline, CDR1 SEHNR and CDR2 FQNEAQ (reference sequence). The CDR3 consists of 13 residues.

This sequence joins TRBV10-1 and TRBJ2-7; unclear D gene. V was cut by 2 bases and J by 0 bases, with 8 bases left in between. The germline V gene has CDR1 WNHNN and CDR2 SYGVQD (reference sequence). The CDR3 spans 14 residues. This CDR3 reads CASSEPRDSYEQYV. CDR3 bases: TGCGCCAGCAGTGAGCCAAGGGACTCCTACGAGCAGTACGTC.

This clone was seen once. The chain joins TRBV4-1 to TRBJ2-7; the D is unclear. This CDR3 region has 13 residues. Germline V gene data show CDR1 as MGHRA and CDR2 as YSYEKL. Trimming cost V 3 bases and J 3 bases, with 9 bases left between them. The CDR3 region has the DNA TGCGCCAGCAGCCAGGCCCTGGGCTACGAGCAGTACGTC. It codes for CASSQALGYEQYV.

The chain uses TRBV19 and TRBJ1-5, with a possible D match to TRBD1 (5 bases). Per the germline V gene, CDR1 is LNHDA and CDR2 is SQIVND (reference sequence). The CDR3 extends over 13 amino acids. Trimming removed 6 bases at V and 4 bases at J, with 10 bases between. This CDR3 is CASRIGGNQPQHF. CDR3 DNA sequence: TGTGCCAGTAGGATCGGGGGGAATCAGCCCCAGCATTTT.

This rearrangement joins TRBV7-9 to TRBJ2-1; D is perhaps TRBD1 (6 bases). V lost 0 bases, J lost 7 bases, and 16 bases lay in between. The germline CDR1 and CDR2 sequences are SEHNR and FQNEAQ (reference sequence). CDR3 length: 16 amino acids. CDR3 protein: CASSLAPGWGLNEQFF. The CDR3 DNA reads TGTGCCAGCAGCTTAGCCCCGGGATGGGGGCTAAATGAGCAGTTCTTC. Combining the CDR3 with reference TRBV7-9 and TRBJ2-1 gives the whole variable domain DTGVSQNPRHKITKRGQNVTFRCDPISEHNRLYWYRQTLGQGPEFLTYFQNEAQLEKSRLLSDRFSAERPKGSFSTLEIQRTEQGDSAMYLCASSLAPGWGLNEQFFGPGTRLTVL.

The chain has TRBV19 and TRBJ2-1; tentative D call: TRBD2 (5 bases). Trimming cost V 7 bases and J 1 base, with 14 bases left between them. CDR1 is LNHDA, CDR2 SQIVND, per germline (reference sequence). This CDR3 contains 15 residues. The CDR3 DNA sequence: TGTGCCAGTATTGAGGGTCATCCTTCCTACAATGAGCAGTTCTTC. Its protein is CASIEGHPSYNEQFF.

The V gene is TRBV15, the J gene TRBJ1-2, with TRBD1 as a possible D gene (6 bases). The ends were cut back, 5 bases at V and 2 bases at J, with 15 bases in the middle. Germline loops: CDR1 LNHNV, CDR2 YYDKDF (reference sequence). The CDR3 loop spans 15 amino acids. CDR3 sequence (DNA): TGTGCCACCAGCGTTCTAGGGGGACAAAACTATGGCTACACCTTC. The encoded protein is CATSVLGGQNYGYTF.

CDR3 sequence reads: CASSPNRRTATNSPLHF. Written as DNA, the CDR3 is TGTGCCAGCAGCCCTAACCGAAGGACAGCAACGAATTCACCCCTCCACTTT. The genes are TRBV7-3 and TRBJ1-6; a possible D gene is TRBD1 (6 bases). V was pared by 5 bases and J by 7 bases, with 21 bases between. CDR1 and CDR2 (germline): SGHTA, FQGTGA. The CDR3 is 17 amino acids.